This is a list of T cell receptor beta chains from one sample in a study of response to subunit inactivated influenza vaccine. Using its own MiXCR run on the RT-PCR reads, TCRdb lists one record per CDR3 protein. The sample lists about 480,000 distinct CDR3 sequences; 25% were seen once. The sequenced sample was CD4+ T cells sorted from PBMCs, obtained less than 6 days after vaccination. The source of these receptors is a man aged 50 to 59 who received an inactivated influenza vaccine. Both conserved end residues are part of each CDR3. D genes are given only for firm matches. Not all rows give a size; the values are once, few, many and, for expanded clones, a class.

>TRBD2|TRBV10-3|TRBJ2-5|few
TGTGCCATCAGTGAAGGACTAGCGGGAGGTCAAGAGACCCAGTACTTC
CAISEGLAGGQETQYF
>TRBD1|TRBV6-5|TRBJ1-4|-
TGTGCCAGCAGTTACGCCACAGGGGAGGAAGAAAAACTGTTTTTT
CASSYATGEEEKLFF
>TRBD2|TRBV12-3/TRBV12-4|TRBJ2-3|-
TGTGCCAGCAGTAGGACTAGCGGGGGGGGAGGCACAGATACGCAGTATTTT
CASSRTSGGGGTDTQYF
>-|TRBV24-1|TRBJ2-7|-
TGTGCCACCAGTGACGGGGGACAGCCCTACGAGCAGTACTTC
CATSDGGQPYEQYF
>-|TRBV9|TRBJ2-1|-
TGTGCCAGCAGCGTCCTACTGACTAACTCCTACAATGAGCAGTTCTTC
CASSVLLTNSYNEQFF
>-|TRBV6-2/TRBV6-3|TRBJ2-1|-
TGTGCCAGCAGTCCTACTAGTCAGCATGAGCAGTTCTTC
CASSPTSQHEQFF
>-|TRBV5-1|TRBJ2-5|few
TGCGCCAGCAGCTTGGCCACAGGGAAGGAGACCCAGTACTTC
CASSLATGKETQYF
>-|TRBV7-9|TRBJ2-1|few
TGTGCCAGCAGCTCGTACGCCGGTATAGTTCCCTACAATGAGCAGTTCTTC
CASSSYAGIVPYNEQFF
>TRBD2|TRBV20-1|TRBJ2-1|-
TGCAGTGCTGGGGGCCCGACTAGCGGGAGTGGGCATGAGCAGTTCTTC
CSAGGPTSGSGHEQFF
>-|TRBV4-1|TRBJ2-5|-
TGCGCCAGCAGTCAACTGCAGACAACACAAGAGACCCAGTACTTC
CASSQLQTTQETQYF
>TRBD1|TRBV29-1|TRBJ1-2|few
TGCAGCGTTGGCAGGGGACAGGAGAATGGCTACACCTTC
CSVGRGQENGYTF
>-|TRBV7-9|TRBJ2-3|-
TGTGCCAGCAGCGGGGGAAGGACGGTTGATTTT
CASSGGRTVDF
>TRBD1|TRBV12-3/TRBV12-4|TRBJ2-7|once
TGTGCCAGCAGCAAGGCTGGGACAGGGGCCGAGCAGTACTTC
CASSKAGTGAEQYF
>-|TRBV7-8|TRBJ2-1|many
TGTGCCAGCAGCTTAGGCCAAGAGCAGTTCTTC
CASSLGQEQFF
>-|TRBV2|TRBJ1-1|once
TGTGCCAGCAGATTGCGGGGGACGAACACTGAAGCTTTCTTT
CASRLRGTNTEAFF
>TRBD1|TRBV7-9|TRBJ2-7|once
TGTGCCAGCAGCTCCCGCCCGGGACAGGTATCCTACGAGCAGTACTTC
CASSSRPGQVSYEQYF
>TRBD1|TRBV5-1|TRBJ1-2|-
TGCGCCAGCAGCTTAGGCCAGACAGGGGGTGGCTACACCTTC
CASSLGQTGGGYTF
>-|TRBV28|TRBJ1-5|few
TGTGCCAGCAGTTTTTCCCCGGGGATTGGATCATTGGATCAGCCCCAGCATTTT
CASSFSPGIGSLDQPQHF
>TRBD1|TRBV7-8|TRBJ2-3|-
TGTGCCAGCAGCTTAGTAGGGACAGACAATACGCAGTATTTT
CASSLVGTDNTQYF
>-|TRBV12-3/TRBV12-4|TRBJ2-1|few
TGTGCCAGCAGAACGACAGGTGGGTTCTACAATGAGCAGTTCTTC
CASRTTGGFYNEQFF
>-|TRBV2|TRBJ1-2|-
TGTGCCAGCAGAAACCCCCGCCGGGACATCTGGGGCTACACCTTC
CASRNPRRDIWGYTF
>-|TRBV29-1|TRBJ1-1|-
TGCAGCGTTGTCGACAGCGTCCCAGGACTCACTGAAGCTTTCTTT
CSVVDSVPGLTEAFF
>TRBD1|TRBV29-1|TRBJ2-7|-
TGCAGCGCCACGCCGACAGGGTCCGAGCAGTACTTC
CSATPTGSEQYF
>-|TRBV5-1|TRBJ2-2|few
TGCGCCAGCAGCTTGGGGATTGACACCGGGGAGCTGTTTTTT
CASSLGIDTGELFF
>-|TRBV7-9|TRBJ1-1|-
TGTGCCAGCAGAAACCGTCGGGACACTGAAGCTTTCTTT
CASRNRRDTEAFF
>-|TRBV11-2|TRBJ2-2|-
TGTGCCAGCAGTTTGGGCCTTACTCGATTAAGTCCCAAAACCGGGGAGCTGTTTTTT
CASSLGLTRLSPKTGELFF
>TRBD2|TRBV5-1|TRBJ2-7|-
TGCGCCAGCAGCTTGCGTAGGACTAGCGGGAGGATTGGGGCCTACGAGCAGTACTTC
CASSLRRTSGRIGAYEQYF
>TRBD2|TRBV20-1|TRBJ2-1|few
TGCAGTTTAGAAGAACTAGCGTTTAATGAGCAGTTCTTC
CSLEELAFNEQFF
>-|TRBV18|TRBJ1-1|-
TGTGCCAGCTCACCATCGAGAGACAGGCAGGCTTTCTTT
CASSPSRDRQAFF
>-|TRBV29-1|TRBJ2-5|many
TGCAGCGTTGAAGATCAGATGGAGACCCAGTACTTC
CSVEDQMETQYF
>-|TRBV12-3/TRBV12-4|TRBJ2-7|few
TGTGCCAGCAGCCTAAGGGCTGGGCTCTACGAGCAGTACTTC
CASSLRAGLYEQYF
>-|TRBV3-1|TRBJ2-5|few
TGTGCCAGCAGCTCAGAGTCCCTCTTCCAGTACTTC
CASSSESLFQYF
>TRBD2|TRBV4-2|TRBJ2-1|few
TGTGCCAGCAGCCAAGACGGGGGACTAGGATCGATAGTCGGCAATGAGCAGTTCTTC
CASSQDGGLGSIVGNEQFF
>-|TRBV18|TRBJ1-2|-
TGTGCCAGCTCACCAAATGACGGGGCAGTGGGAGGCTACACCTTC
CASSPNDGAVGGYTF
>-|TRBV10-3|TRBJ2-1|few
TGTGCCATCAGTGTTTGGGGTGAAACCTACAATGAGCAGTTCTTC
CAISVWGETYNEQFF
>TRBD1|TRBV20-1|TRBJ1-1|-
TGCAGTGCTAGAGCATCACAGGGGTTGAAAGCTTTCTTT
CSARASQGLKAFF
>TRBD1|TRBV6-1|TRBJ2-2|many
TGTGCCAGCGACAGGGGTAACACCGGGGAGCTGTTTTTT
CASDRGNTGELFF
>TRBD2|TRBV9|TRBJ2-1|few
TGTGCCAGCAGCGTAGCGGGAGGGATTTACAATGAGCAGTTCTTC
CASSVAGGIYNEQFF
>-|TRBV12-3/TRBV12-4|TRBJ1-5|-
TGTGCCAGCAGTAAGGGAGGGGGTCAGCCCCAGCATTTT
CASSKGGGQPQHF
>-|TRBV5-1|TRBJ2-1|few
TGCGCCAGCAGCTTGTCGGGTGCCTCCTACAATGAGCAGTTCTTC
CASSLSGASYNEQFF
>-|TRBV7-9|TRBJ1-5|few
TGTGCCCTCCGGGGGGGGAAGAATCAGCCCCAGCATTTT
CALRGGKNQPQHF
>TRBD2|TRBV20-1|TRBJ2-1|-
TGCAGTCTGCTTGGGACTAGCGGATTTACTGAGCAGTTCTTC
CSLLGTSGFTEQFF
>TRBD2|TRBV5-1|TRBJ2-5|-
TGCGCCAGCAGCTTTGTGGCTAGCGGGAGGGCGGAGACCCAGTACTTC
CASSFVASGRAETQYF
>TRBD2|TRBV7-8|TRBJ2-7|-
TGTGCCAGCAGCGCGATAGGACTAGCGGGAGTATCGGGCTACGAGCAGTACTTC
CASSAIGLAGVSGYEQYF
>-|TRBV5-1|TRBJ2-7|few
TGCGCCAGCAGCTTGGAGACTCGTAGCTCCTACGAGCAGTACTTC
CASSLETRSSYEQYF
>-|TRBV6-2/TRBV6-3|TRBJ1-5|few
TGTGCCAGCAGCCCTACCACCGGCAGGGTGAGCAATCAGCCCCAGCATTTT
CASSPTTGRVSNQPQHF
>-|TRBV6-1|TRBJ2-1|many
TGTGCCAGCAGTGAAGGGGAGGGGACAAAGCAGTTCTTC
CASSEGEGTKQFF
>-|TRBV25-1|TRBJ2-2|-
TGTGCCAGCAGTGTAAGCACCGGGGAGCTGTTTTTT
CASSVSTGELFF
>-|TRBV10-3|TRBJ2-5|many
TGTGCCACCAGCCCGAAAAGCATGGAGACCCAGTACTTC
CATSPKSMETQYF
>-|TRBV3-1|TRBJ1-4|-
TGTGCCAGCAGCCAAGATTGGGGGACTAATGAAAAACTGTTTTTT
CASSQDWGTNEKLFF
>-|TRBV20-1|TRBJ2-7|few
TGCAGTGCTAGCTTACCGGGAGAGCAGTACTTC
CSASLPGEQYF
>-|TRBV29-1|TRBJ2-1|many
TGCAGCGTTGGGCTAGCAGGCGAGCAGTTCTTC
CSVGLAGEQFF
>-|TRBV4-2|TRBJ2-5|few
TGTGCCAGCAGCCAGGGCAGGGGAGGCGAGACCCAGTACTTC
CASSQGRGGETQYF
>-|TRBV12-3/TRBV12-4|TRBJ2-1|-
TGTGCCAGCAGTTTTAGTTCTGGTTTGGGGTCCTACAATGAGCAGTTCTTC
CASSFSSGLGSYNEQFF